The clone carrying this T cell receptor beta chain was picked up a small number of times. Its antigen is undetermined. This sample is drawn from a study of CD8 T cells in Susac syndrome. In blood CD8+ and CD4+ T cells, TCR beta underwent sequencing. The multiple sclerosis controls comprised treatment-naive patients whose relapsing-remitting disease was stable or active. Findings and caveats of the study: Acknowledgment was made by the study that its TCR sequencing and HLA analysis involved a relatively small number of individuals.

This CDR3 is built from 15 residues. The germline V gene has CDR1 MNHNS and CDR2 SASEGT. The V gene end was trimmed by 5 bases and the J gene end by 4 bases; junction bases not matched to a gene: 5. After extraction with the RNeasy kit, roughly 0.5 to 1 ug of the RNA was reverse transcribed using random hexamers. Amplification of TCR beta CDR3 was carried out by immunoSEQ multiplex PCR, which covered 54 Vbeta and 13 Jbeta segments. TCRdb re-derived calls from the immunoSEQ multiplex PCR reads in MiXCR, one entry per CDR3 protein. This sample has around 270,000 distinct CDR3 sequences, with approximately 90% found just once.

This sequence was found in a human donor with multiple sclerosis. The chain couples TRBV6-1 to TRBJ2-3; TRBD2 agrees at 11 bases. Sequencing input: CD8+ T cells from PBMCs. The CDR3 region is CASSPELAGADTQYF. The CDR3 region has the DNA TGTGCCAGCAGTCCCGAACTAGCGGGGGCAGATACGCAGTATTTT.